The 21 T cell receptor beta chains below come from one sample, sequenced in a study of blood T cell repertoires in COVID-19. Profiled with immunoSEQ multiplex PCR; TCRdb holds only in-frame clones, not every one. The table has 250,000 or so clones, roughly nine tenths seen once. Material: peripheral blood. Source of these receptors: a woman in her thirties or forties who had recovered from COVID-19.

There are a few counts of this clone. The chain has TRBV7-3 and TRBJ2-2, with 9 bases identical to TRBD1. This CDR3 has 16 amino acids. CDR1 and CDR2 (germline): SGHTA, FQGTGA. The J segment lost 4 bases and the V segment lost 4 bases, leaving 7 bases of the junction unmatched. As DNA, the CDR3 is TGTGCCAGCAGCTCAACCGACAGGGGGTTCACCGGGGAGCTGTTTTTT. Its translation: CASSSTDRGFTGELFF.

This sequence joins TRBV5-6 and TRBJ1-1, with D possibly being TRBD1 (5 bases). This CDR3 is 13 amino acids long. V shed 0 bases and J shed 3 bases, with 6 bases lying between them. The V gene's germline CDR1 is SGHDT and CDR2 YYEEEE. The CDR3 region is CASSLGRDTEAFF. The CDR3 DNA follows: TGTGCCAGCAGCTTGGGCAGGGACACTGAAGCTTTCTTT.

This chain connects TRBV7-2 to TRBJ2-1; D possibly corresponds to TRBD1 (5 bases). The CDR3 totals 15 residues. Looked up from germline, CDR1 is SGHTA and CDR2 is FQGNSA. Trimming cost V 3 bases and J 5 bases, with 14 bases left between them. Here the CDR3 reads CASSFSGHLNNEQFF. In DNA form, the CDR3 reads TGTGCCAGCAGCTTTTCTGGACACCTAAACAATGAGCAGTTCTTC.

This chain connects TRBV6-4 to TRBJ1-1, with TRBD1 matching over 7 bases. In germline, CDR1 is MRHNA, CDR2 SNTAGT. The CDR3 totals 14 residues. V lost 6 bases, J lost 1 base, and 5 bases stayed unmatched. CDR3 nucleotides: TGTGCCAGCAGGACAGGGCCCACGAACACTGAAGCTTTCTTT. Encoded protein: CASRTGPTNTEAFF.

The genes are TRBV28 and TRBJ1-6, with no clear D. CDR1 and CDR2 from the germline V gene are MDHEN and SYDVKM. The CDR3 has 12 amino acids. V lost 8 bases to trimming and J lost 9 bases, with 11 bases between them. This CDR3 reads CASAFRGSPLHF. The CDR3 DNA is TGTGCCAGCGCCTTTCGGGGTTCACCCCTCCACTTT.

Only a few counts were recorded for this clone. The rearrangement uses TRBV7-9 and TRBJ1-2; 7 nucleotides match TRBD1. The CDR3 is made up of 12 amino acids. CDR1 and CDR2 from the germline V gene are SEHNR and FQNEAQ (reference sequence). V lost 5 bases, J lost 12 bases, and 9 bases stayed unmatched. CDR3: CASSPGRQGNTF. The CDR3 DNA is TGTGCCAGCAGCCCCGGTCGACAGGGTAACACCTTC.

The count of this clone is one. The V call is TRBV10-3, the J call TRBJ2-7, with a weak D call TRBD2 (6 bases). Trimming pared 5 bases from V and 2 bases from J, leaving 10 bases between. The CDR3 is 13 residues long. Germline V lookup: CDR1 ENHRY, CDR2 SYGVKD. DNA of the CDR3: TGTGCCATCAGTAGACTAGGGCCCTACGAGCAGTACGTC. This sequence encodes CAISRLGPYEQYV.

This chain joins TRBV2 and TRBJ1-4, with 7 positions matching TRBD1. Germline-derived CDR1 and CDR2 are SNHLY and FYNNEI. V lost 11 bases to trimming and J lost 2 bases; unmatched junction nucleotides: 8. The CDR3 contains 14 residues. In DNA form, the CDR3 reads TGTGCCGGCACTAACAGGGGCACTAATGAAAAACTGTTTTTT. Amino acids: CAGTNRGTNEKLFF.

The rearrangement links TRBV30 to TRBJ2-7; tentative D call: TRBD2 (7 bases). The CDR3 spans 12 residues. Germline V gene lookup returns CDR1 GTSNPN and CDR2 SVGIG (reference sequence). V was clipped by 5 bases and J by 4 bases, with 12 bases between them. DNA of the CDR3: TGTGCCTGGGATAGGGGGGGGTACGAGCAGTACTTC. It encodes CAWDRGGYEQYF.

The J gene is TRBJ1-5, the V gene TRBV28; 9 nucleotides align to TRBD1. In germline, CDR1 is MDHEN, CDR2 SYDVKM. This CDR3 has 15 amino acids. Germline trimming cut 5 bases from V and 7 bases from J; bases unmatched to any gene: 9. In nucleotides, the CDR3 is TGTGCCAGCAGTCCACCCCGACAGGGGGTACAGCCCCAGCATTTT. Its protein is CASSPPRQGVQPQHF.

The V gene is TRBV5-5, the J gene TRBJ2-3, with 8 bases matching TRBD2. J gave up 5 bases and V 4 bases, and 9 bases lay outside the gene matches. The CDR3 is 15 amino acids. In germline, CDR1 is SGHKS, CDR2 YYEKEE (reference sequence). CDR3 in amino acids: CASSPGGGEVDTQYF. Written as DNA, the CDR3 is TGTGCCAGCAGCCCGGGGGGGGGCGAGGTAGATACGCAGTATTTT.

The genes are TRBV28 and TRBJ2-7; the D gene is possibly TRBD1 (6 bases). The CDR3 runs 14 residues. Germline-derived CDR1 and CDR2 are MDHEN and SYDVKM. Trimming removed 8 bases at V and 2 bases at J, with 16 bases between. This chain's CDR3 is CASYAGSGAYEQYF. The CDR3 DNA reads TGTGCCAGCTATGCCGGCTCAGGGGCCTACGAGCAGTACTTC.

The chain links TRBV7-9 to TRBJ2-4; weak D call: TRBD1 (5 bases). The V end lost 5 bases, the J end lost 7 bases, and 15 bases lay between the germline ends. Germline assignment: CDR1 SEHNR and CDR2 FQNEAQ (reference sequence). This CDR3 has 14 residues. The CDR3 bases are TGTGCCAGCAGCGGACCTGGGGCTATGAACATTCAGTACTTC. Encoded protein: CASSGPGAMNIQYF.

This clone has a single count. The rearrangement joins TRBV10-1 to TRBJ2-5; TRBD1 is a possible D gene (5 bases). With 1 base removed from V and 0 bases from J, the gap between germline ends came to 6 bases. Germline V gene sequence: CDR1 WNHNN, CDR2 SYGVQD (reference sequence). The CDR3 is 14 residues long. CDR3 in DNA: TGCGCCAGCAGTGAGTTGGACAACCAAGAGACCCAGTACTTC. Its protein is CASSELDNQETQYF.

This clone was detected a few times. The chain employs TRBV28 and TRBJ1-5; D perhaps matches TRBD1 (6 bases). V lost 7 bases, J lost 0 bases, and 13 bases lay in between. Per the germline V gene, CDR1 is MDHEN and CDR2 is SYDVKM. The CDR3 runs 15 residues. This CDR3 reads CASIGGGHSNQPQHF. The CDR3 bases are TGTGCCAGCATTGGGGGCGGACATAGCAATCAGCCCCAGCATTTT.

The chain uses TRBV6-5 and TRBJ2-1; possibly TRBD2 for D (6 bases). The CDR3 is 15 amino acids. Germline V gene sequence: CDR1 MNHEY, CDR2 SVGAGI. Trimming shortened V by 3 bases and J by 2 bases, and 11 bases separated the two germline ends. For the CDR3, the DNA is TGTGCCAGCAGTTATACGGGAGCGGCCTACAATGAGCAGTTCTTC. It codes for CASSYTGAAYNEQFF.

The rearrangement links TRBV10-2 to TRBJ2-2; 10 nucleotides match TRBD2. The CDR3 runs 14 residues. Germline CDR1 WSHSY, CDR2 SAAADI. V gave up 6 bases and J gave up 5 bases; unmatched junction bases: 3. As DNA, the CDR3 is TGCGCCAGCAGCTCTAGCGGGGGAACCGGGGAGCTGTTTTTT. It yields the protein CASSSSGGTGELFF.

The V gene is TRBV5-1, the J gene TRBJ2-1; 10 positions agree with TRBD2. Germline assignment: CDR1 SGHRS and CDR2 YFSETQ. There are 14 residues in the CDR3. V was pared by 7 bases and J by 9 bases, with 10 bases of the junction left unmatched. The CDR3 is CASGPAGGPGEQFF. The CDR3, as DNA: TGCGCCAGCGGGCCAGCGGGAGGGCCGGGTGAGCAGTTCTTC.

This clone was seen a few times. The chain employs TRBV28 and TRBJ1-1, with TRBD1 matching over 8 bases. The CDR3 contains 11 residues. Germline CDR1 reads MDHEN; CDR2 reads SYDVKM. V lost 5 bases to trimming and J lost 11 bases; unmatched junction nucleotides: 4. The CDR3 is CASSPGQAAFF. The CDR3, as DNA: TGTGCCAGCAGTCCGGGACAGGCGGCTTTCTTT.

The V gene is TRBV3-1 (or the pseudogene TRBV3-2), the J gene TRBJ2-5, with a weak D call TRBD1 (6 bases). This CDR3 is 15 amino acids long. The germline V gene encodes CDR1 LGHDT and CDR2 YNNKEL (reference sequence). V was shortened by 1 base and J by 5 bases, with 14 bases between the two germline ends. CDR3 region: CASSQGIGGWETQYF. DNA for the CDR3: TGTGCCAGCAGCCAAGGGATAGGGGGTTGGGAGACCCAGTACTTC.

The chain uses TRBV7-3 and TRBJ2-3; TRBD2 agrees at 12 bases. The CDR3 has 17 residues. The V and J ends lost 5 bases and 2 bases, in that order; junction bases with no gene match: 8. Germline CDR1 SGHTA, CDR2 FQGTGA. The CDR3 region is CASSDDASGGATDTQYF. In nucleotides, the CDR3 is TGTGCCAGCAGCGACGACGCTAGCGGGGGGGCCACAGATACGCAGTATTTT. Looking up the rest from reference TRBV7-3 and TRBJ2-3 gives the full variable domain: GAGVSQTPSNKVTEKGKYVELRCDPISGHTALYWYRQSLGQGPEFLIYFQGTGAADDSGLPNDRFFAVRPEGSVSTLKIQRTERGDSAVYLCASSDDASGGATDTQYFGPGTRLTVL.